These 20 T cell receptor beta chains share one sample of origin, sequenced in a study of blood T cells in healthy people across ages. Using a J-beta primer mix together with a sample-barcoded 5' primer, a second PCR was run for roughly 6 to 11 cycles. TCRdb reprocessed the 5' RACE reads with MiXCR, giving one entry per CDR3 protein. Found here are some 800,000 distinct CDR3 sequences, around two fifths of them singletons; the top ten hold about a fifth. Sequencing was done on a sample of blood. These TCRs come from a man aged 55-75 years in good health.

This clonotype was counted at least ten times. The chain carries TRBV2 and TRBJ2-7; D remains unclear. With 3 bases removed from V and 3 bases from J, the gap between germline ends came to 12 bases. The CDR3 is 14 residues long. Germline assignment: CDR1 SNHLY and CDR2 FYNNEI. The CDR3 bases are TGTGCCAGCAGTGACTCCCCCTCAATCTACGAGCAGTACTTC. It is translated as CASSDSPSIYEQYF. Based on the CDR3 plus reference TRBV2 and TRBJ2-7, the full variable domain is EPEVTQTPSHQVTQMGQEVILRCVPISNHLYFYWYRQILGQKVEFLVSFYNNEISEKSEIFDDQFSVERPDGSNFTLKIRSTKLEDSAMYFCASSDSPSIYEQYFGPGTRLTVT.

J is TRBJ2-5 and V is TRBV14, with 8 bases matching TRBD2. The CDR3 extends over 16 amino acids. V lost 0 bases to trimming and J lost 4 bases; unmatched junction nucleotides: 7. Germline CDR1 reads SGHDN; CDR2 reads FVKESK. The CDR3 loop reads CASSQDLGLAGETQYF. CDR3 DNA: TGTGCCAGCAGCCAAGATTTAGGACTAGCAGGAGAGACCCAGTACTTC.

The sample holds a few counts of this clonotype. The chain carries TRBV6-6 and TRBJ2-2, with D possibly being TRBD1 or TRBD2 (6 bases each). CDR3 length equals 16 residues. Germline CDR1 is MNHNY and CDR2 is SVGAGI (reference sequence). Trimming pared 5 bases from V and 1 base from J, leaving 14 bases between. CDR3 sequence reads: CASSGGMGQNTGELFF. The CDR3 DNA is TGTGCCAGCAGTGGGGGGATGGGACAGAACACCGGGGAGCTGTTTTTT.

The DNA of the CDR3 is TGTGCCAGCAGTGAAAGGCAGGAAACTAACTATGGCTACACCTTC. As protein: CASSERQETNYGYTF. The rearrangement uses TRBV2 and TRBJ1-2; D is ambiguous. Germline V CDR1 and CDR2: SNHLY, FYNNEI. The CDR3 covers 15 residues. The V and J ends lost 2 bases and 0 bases respectively, with 10 bases between them. The full variable domain, with the rest looked up from reference TRBV2 and TRBJ1-2, is EPEVTQTPSHQVTQMGQEVILRCVPISNHLYFYWYRQILGQKVEFLVSFYNNEISEKSEIFDDQFSVERPDGSNFTLKIRSTKLEDSAMYFCASSERQETNYGYTFGSGTRLTVV.

The rearrangement uses TRBV12-3 or TRBV12-4 and TRBJ2-2; the match to TRBD1 covers 7 bases. The CDR3 runs 15 residues. Germline trimming cut 4 bases from V and 6 bases from J; bases unmatched to any gene: 8. The CDR3 region has the DNA TGTGCCAGCAGTTGGACAGGTCGGGGCGCCGGGGAGCTGTTTTTT. Encoded protein: CASSWTGRGAGELFF.

V gene TRBV12-3 or TRBV12-4 combines with J gene TRBJ2-1; D is possibly TRBD2 (5 bases). The CDR3 has 14 amino acids. V shed 4 bases and J shed 5 bases, with 12 bases lying between them. CDR3 DNA: TGTGCCAGCAGTTCAGAGGGATCGGACAATGAGCAGTTCTTC. Translation: CASSSEGSDNEQFF.

As to this clonotype: The CDR3 does not close with the conserved phenylalanine or tryptophan, likely indicating a read error. V and J are TRBV12-5 and TRBJ2-3; a possible D gene is TRBD1 (6 bases). The CDR3 spans 15 residues. The germline gives CDR1 LGHNT, CDR2 FRNRAP. The CDR3 loop reads CASGLGTSITDTQYL. The CDR3 region has the DNA TGTGCAAGTGGTTTGGGGACATCGATCACAGATACACAGTATCTT.

Here the CDR3 reads CASSLPPEFRPYNEQFF. DNA for the CDR3: TGTGCCAGCAGCTTACCTCCTGAGTTCCGCCCCTACAATGAGCAGTTCTTC. J is TRBJ2-1 and V is TRBV11-2; no definite D call. The V end lost 2 bases, the J end lost 2 bases, and 16 bases lay between the germline ends. Germline V lookup: CDR1 SGHAT, CDR2 FQNNGV. CDR3 length: 17 residues.

The chain joins TRBV4-1 to TRBJ2-4; 13 nucleotides align to TRBD2. Gene TRBJ2-7 matches the end of the DNA better, so the J call may be wrong. This CDR3 is built from 15 residues. Per the germline V gene, CDR1 is MGHRA and CDR2 is YSYEKL. The DNA of the CDR3 is TGCGCCAGCAGCACCCGGACTAGCGGGAGCTACGAGCAGTACTTC. It specifies CASSTRTSGSYEQYF.

The chain couples TRBV12-3 or TRBV12-4 to TRBJ2-7, with D unclear. The CDR3 extends over 12 amino acids. V lost 7 bases and J 1 base, leaving 8 bases between the germline ends. The CDR3 protein is CASTFGSYEQYF. The CDR3 DNA is TGTGCCAGCACCTTTGGATCCTACGAGCAGTACTTC.

This sequence joins TRBV2 and TRBJ1-2; D unclear. Per the germline V gene, CDR1 is SNHLY and CDR2 is FYNNEI. The V gene lost 3 bases and the J gene lost 7 bases, with 12 bases spanning the gap. This CDR3 is 13 amino acids long. CDR3 residues: CASSDSRLFGYTF. CDR3 in DNA: TGTGCCAGCAGTGACAGTAGACTCTTTGGCTACACCTTC.

The chain links TRBV2 to TRBJ2-3; perhaps TRBD1 as D (6 bases). Germline CDR1 reads SNHLY; CDR2 reads FYNNEI. V gave up 6 bases and J gave up 0 bases, with 13 bases separating them. The CDR3 covers 15 residues. This chain's CDR3 is CASRAGTPSTDTQYF. CDR3 DNA: TGTGCCAGCAGGGCCGGGACACCGAGCACAGATACGCAGTATTTT.

This clonotype showed up just once. This chain connects TRBV4-3 to TRBJ2-1; 8 positions agree with TRBD1. Germline V gives CDR1 LGHNA, CDR2 YSLEER. Germline trimming cut 6 bases from V and 6 bases from J; bases unmatched to any gene: 10. The CDR3 has 15 amino acids. CDR3 sequence (DNA): TGCGCCAGCAGTCAGGGACAGGTGGGAGCCAATGAGCAGTTCTTC. It specifies CASSQGQVGANEQFF.

To note about this clonotype: At one end the junction does not follow the germline gene, possibly because of a read error. This chain links TRBV5-5 with TRBJ2-6; the D call may be TRBD1 or TRBD2 (6 bases each). Germline CDR1 reads SGHKS; CDR2 reads YYEKEE (reference sequence). This CDR3 spans 15 amino acids. CDR3 coding DNA: TGTGCCAGCAGGCAGCAGGGGACTGGGGCCAACGTCCTTACTTTC. Amino acids: CASRQQGTGANVLTF.

In this sample, this clonotype turned up many times. The genes are TRBV28 and TRBJ2-5; 7 bases align to TRBD2. This CDR3 is built from 14 residues. In germline, CDR1 is MDHEN, CDR2 SYDVKM. The trim removed 5 bases at V and 2 bases at J, leaving 5 bases unmatched. CDR3 sequence: CASSLWGGQETQYF. CDR3 DNA sequence: TGTGCCAGCAGTCTCTGGGGGGGGCAAGAGACCCAGTACTTC.

This clonotype occurred a few times. The V call is TRBV7-9, the J call TRBJ2-3, with TRBD1 matching 10 bases. The CDR3 runs to 15 residues. Germline V gene data show CDR1 as SEHNR and CDR2 as FQNEAQ (reference sequence). V dropped 2 bases and J dropped 7; count of bases not matched to a gene: 6. Here the CDR3 DNA reads TGTGCCAGCAGCTTAACCGGGACAGGGGACCATACGCAGTATTTT. It yields the protein CASSLTGTGDHTQYF.

The chain employs TRBV20-1 and TRBJ1-5; D is unresolved. V was trimmed by 5 bases and J by 0 bases, leaving 8 bases between them. Germline CDR1 and CDR2: DFQATT and SNEGSKA (reference sequence). The CDR3 extends over 13 amino acids. The CDR3 DNA sequence: TGCAGTGCTTCAGACCATAGCAATCAGCCCCAGCATTTT. Its protein product is CSASDHSNQPQHF.

The V gene is TRBV20-1, the J gene TRBJ1-2; 8 nucleotides agree with TRBD1. From germline, CDR1 is DFQATT and CDR2 SNEGSKA (reference sequence). V trimming: 1 base; J trimming: 6 bases; junction bases outside the gene matches: 10. This CDR3 has 15 amino acids. CDR3 sequence reads: CSARGAGGERDGYTF. In DNA, the CDR3 is TGCAGTGCTAGAGGGGCAGGGGGCGAAAGGGATGGCTACACCTTC.

This clonotype was seen only a few times. The V call is TRBV29-1, the J call TRBJ2-5, with TRBD2 matching over 10 bases. Germline loops: CDR1 SQVTM, CDR2 ANQGSEA. J gave up 3 bases and V 3 bases, and 10 bases lay outside the gene matches. The CDR3 runs to 16 residues. The CDR3 here is CSVDSGGARGKETQYF. CDR3 DNA sequence: TGCAGCGTTGACAGCGGGGGGGCCAGGGGAAAAGAGACCCAGTACTTC.

The rearrangement uses TRBV10-3 and TRBJ1-6, with 7 bases aligning to TRBD1. Germline CDR1 and CDR2: ENHRY and SYGVKD. The CDR3 runs to 14 residues. Germline trimming cut 2 bases from V and 7 bases from J; bases unmatched to any gene: 2. The CDR3 nucleotides read TGTGCCATCAGTGAGGGGGACAGAAATTCACCCCTCCACTTT. Translating gives CAISEGDRNSPLHF.